The 17 T cell receptor beta chains below come from one sample, sequenced in a study of PD-1 blockade in classical Hodgkin lymphoma. TCRdb's copy holds only in-frame clones and misses some; the assay was immunoSEQ multiplex PCR. The sample consists of approximately 23,000 clones, approximately 90% of them appearing once. The time point was: newly diagnosed, previously untreated cHL patient sample. From thawed PBMCs, CD4+ T cells were purified using magnetic negative selection. The sample was CD4+ T cells from blood. The receptors were sampled from a human donor with classical Hodgkin lymphoma.

This sequence joins TRBV5-1 and TRBJ1-1, with D possibly TRBD1 on 5 matching bases. Trimming removed 0 bases from V and 0 bases from J, with 15 bases in between. CDR1 and CDR2 (germline): SGHRS, YFSETQ. The CDR3 is made up of 17 amino acids. The chain's CDR3 is CASSLARGMRMNTEAFF. The CDR3 bases are TGCGCCAGCAGCTTGGCCCGGGGGATGAGAATGAACACTGAAGCTTTCTTT.

The rearrangement links TRBV6-1 to TRBJ1-2; D gene uncertain. CDR1 MNHNS and CDR2 SASEGT come from the germline V gene. This CDR3 spans 12 amino acids. Trimming pared 4 bases from V and 5 bases from J, leaving 8 bases between. The CDR3 DNA sequence: TGTGCCAGCAGTGGATCTACGTATGGCTACACCTTC. This translates into CASSGSTYGYTF.

Concerning this clone: The junction does not match germline at one end; this may be a read error. CDR3 sequence: CASSLGTSVSETQYF. DNA of the CDR3: TGTGCTAGCAGCTTAGGGACTAGCGTTTCGGAGACCCAGTACTTC. This chain links TRBV7-7 with TRBJ2-5; 10 bases match TRBD2. CDR3 size: 15 residues. Germline CDR1 SSHAT, CDR2 FNYEAQ (reference sequence). The variable domain in full, completed from reference TRBV7-7 and TRBJ2-5, reads GAGVSQSPRYKVTKRGQDVTLRCDPISSHATLYWYQQALGQGPEFLTYFNYEAQPDKSGLPSDRFSAERPEGSISTLTIQRTEQRDSAMYRCASSLGTSVSETQYFGPGTRLLVL.

The chain uses TRBV10-2 and TRBJ2-7; perhaps TRBD2 as D (6 bases). The V gene's germline CDR1 is WSHSY and CDR2 SAAADI. Trimming took off 2 bases at V and 7 bases at J, with 18 bases between the two ends. The CDR3 extends over 15 amino acids. The DNA of the CDR3 is TGCGCCAGCAGTGAGCAGGTAGCGGCCCTTAGTGAGCAGTACTTC. Translated: CASSEQVAALSEQYF.

This clone was counted only a few times. This rearrangement joins TRBV29-1 to TRBJ1-2, with D hard to call. The CDR3 runs 13 residues. V lost 4 bases and J lost 0, with 9 bases in between. Germline CDR1 reads SQVTM; CDR2 reads ANQGSEA. This chain's CDR3 is CSVGAGANYGYTF. Written as DNA, the CDR3 is TGCAGCGTTGGAGCCGGAGCTAACTATGGCTACACCTTC.

The J gene is TRBJ2-2, the V gene TRBV15; perhaps D is TRBD1 or TRBD2 (6 bases each). Germline CDR1 is LNHNV and CDR2 is YYDKDF (reference sequence). V lost 4 bases to trimming and J lost 5 bases, with 14 bases between them. The length of the CDR3 is 15 residues. DNA of the CDR3: TGTGCCACCAGCAAGGGGGGAGCCTCTACCGGGGAGCTGTTTTTT. This gives the protein CATSKGGASTGELFF.

The rearrangement links TRBV5-4 to TRBJ1-1; the match to TRBD1 covers 8 bases. V was clipped by 4 bases and J by 4 bases; unmatched bases: 15. This CDR3 spans 17 amino acids. CDR1 SGHNT and CDR2 YYREEE come from the germline V gene (reference sequence). The CDR3 loop reads CASSGPNQGARLTEAFF. CDR3 DNA: TGTGCCAGCAGCGGCCCCAACCAGGGGGCGCGGCTCACTGAAGCTTTCTTT.

The chain employs TRBV4-1 and TRBJ2-7; 9 bases match TRBD1. Germline V gene lookup returns CDR1 MGHRA and CDR2 YSYEKL. The CDR3 totals 16 residues. Losses at the gene ends were 4 bases for V and 5 bases for J; bases not matched to a gene: 12. CDR3 sequence: CASSLMTGTGPNEQYF. The DNA of the CDR3 is TGCGCCAGCAGCCTCATGACCGGGACAGGGCCCAACGAGCAGTACTTC.

This clone was seen a single time. The chain has TRBV6-6 and TRBJ2-1; maybe TRBD2 (6 bases). The germline V gene encodes CDR1 MNHNY and CDR2 SVGAGI (reference sequence). The CDR3 spans 16 residues. V was shortened by 1 base and J by 2 bases, with 12 bases between the two germline ends. CDR3 loop: CASSYLWDSTYNEQFF. The DNA of the CDR3 is TGTGCCAGCAGTTACTTGTGGGACTCTACCTACAATGAGCAGTTCTTC.

V gene TRBV11-2 combines with J gene TRBJ2-2, with 10 bases matching TRBD2. The CDR3 has 16 residues. Germline-derived CDR1 and CDR2 are SGHAT and FQNNGV. Trimming took 7 bases from V and 7 from J; bases not matched to a gene: 12. The DNA for the CDR3 is TGTGCCAGCACCCCCTGGGCTAGCGGGAGAAACGGGGAGCTGTTTTTT. It codes for CASTPWASGRNGELFF.

V usage is TRBV27 and J usage is TRBJ1-3; maybe TRBD1 (5 bases). The germline gives CDR1 MNHEY, CDR2 SMNVEV (reference sequence). V was cut by 5 bases and J by 6 bases, with 20 bases left in between. The CDR3 length is 16 residues. The CDR3 bases are TGTGCCAGCAGTCCCCTGGTGTGGGGGTCGGCAAACACCATATATTTT. Translated, it gives CASSPLVWGSANTIYF.

The J gene is TRBJ2-2, the V gene TRBV6-5, with D unclear. CDR3 length: 13 amino acids. CDR1 is MNHEY, CDR2 SVGAGI, per germline. V was shortened by 0 bases and J by 7 bases, with 6 bases between the two germline ends. The CDR3 DNA is TGTGCCAGCAGTTACTCTGGGCACGGGGAGCTGTTTTTT. Translated, it gives CASSYSGHGELFF.

The V gene is TRBV9, the J gene TRBJ2-1, with D unresolved. The CDR3 sequence is 13 residues long. The germline CDR1 and CDR2 sequences are SGDLS and YYNGEE. V lost 1 base and J lost 8, with 10 bases in between. CDR3: CASSVTGRDEQFF. Written as DNA, the CDR3 is TGTGCCAGCAGCGTAACGGGCCGGGATGAGCAGTTCTTC.

The chain has TRBV30 and TRBJ2-7, with D unresolved. Per germline, CDR1 GTSNPN and CDR2 SVGIG (reference sequence). Trimming removed 2 bases from V and 4 bases from J, with 12 bases in between. The CDR3 runs to 13 residues. CDR3 sequence (DNA): TGTGCCTGGAGTCGGACCGTCCTGTACGAGCAGTACTTC. Encoded protein: CAWSRTVLYEQYF.

The V and J genes are TRBV5-4 and TRBJ2-7; D could derive from TRBD1 or TRBD2 (6 bases each). Germline V gene lookup returns CDR1 SGHNT and CDR2 YYREEE (reference sequence). The V end lost 5 bases, the J end lost 2 bases, and 17 bases lay between the germline ends. CDR3 length equals 15 residues. DNA for the CDR3: TGTGCCAGCAGTCCAAGGGGGGCGCGTCCCTACGAGCAGTACTTC. It translates to CASSPRGARPYEQYF.

The rearrangement joins TRBV6-6 to TRBJ1-6; 9 nucleotides line up with TRBD1. V lost 4 bases to trimming and J lost 14 bases; unmatched junction nucleotides: 3. CDR1 is MNHNY and CDR2 is SVGAGI in the germline V gene (reference sequence). The length of the CDR3 is 12 residues. The CDR3 loop is CASSWDRVALHF. For the CDR3, the DNA is TGTGCCAGCAGTTGGGACAGGGTTGCCCTCCACTTT.

The gene calls are TRBV28 and TRBJ2-1; 16 bases line up with TRBD2. The CDR3 length is 21 residues. V shed 6 bases and J 4 bases; nucleotides not matched to a gene: 18. Germline CDR1 reads MDHEN; CDR2 reads SYDVKM. The DNA of the CDR3 is TGTGCCAGCAGCCTCCCTCCCCCAACCGGGACTAGCGGGAGGGCGTACAATGAGCAGTTCTTC. It codes for CASSLPPPTGTSGRAYNEQFF.